This T cell receptor beta chain was obtained from a study of identical twins. TCRdb passed the 5' RACE reads through MiXCR, listing each CDR3 protein once. The repertoire holds about 520,000 distinct CDR3 sequences, with approximately 22% as singletons. This clonotype was detected ten times or more. This same sample was also taken into another study, of T cells expressing NK-cell markers.

The source material was CD4+ T cells sorted from blood. This TCR derives from a woman between 18 and 30 years old in good health.

The CDR3: CASSFRDRAYNEQFF. The CDR3, as DNA: TGCGCCAGCAGCTTCCGGGACAGGGCATACAATGAGCAGTTCTTC. V usage is TRBV5-1 and J usage is TRBJ2-1; 9 positions match TRBD1. This CDR3 is 15 amino acids long. Germline V gene data show CDR1 as SGHRS and CDR2 as YFSETQ. V trimming: 2 bases; J trimming: 4 bases; junction bases outside the gene matches: 4.